A single sample is the source of the 10 T cell receptor beta chains below, sequenced in a study of blood T cells in healthy people across ages. Together with a sample-barcoded 5' primer, a J-beta primer mix was included in a second PCR lasting roughly 6 to 12 cycles. TCRdb called the 5' RACE reads again in MiXCR, with one record for every CDR3 protein. The sample has some 1,800,000 distinct CDR3 sequences, about two fifths seen once. The sample consisted of blood. The receptors shown here come from a human donor in good health.

This clonotype was recorded a few times. The V gene is TRBV7-6, the J gene TRBJ2-1; D is unclear. The CDR3 loop spans 15 amino acids. Germline-derived CDR1 and CDR2 are SGHVS and FNYEAQ. V gave up 1 base and J gave up 2 bases, with 9 bases separating them. The CDR3 region has the DNA TGTGCCAGCAGCTTAGAGCCCGGAACCTACAATGAGCAGTTCTTC. Translation: CASSLEPGTYNEQFF.

The V call is TRBV7-6, the J call TRBJ1-1; D is unclear. CDR1 and CDR2 from the germline V gene are SGHVS and FNYEAQ. The germline V and J ends were trimmed by 0 bases and 5 bases, with 16 bases remaining between them. CDR3 length: 16 residues. The CDR3 coding sequence is TGTGCCAGCAGCTTAGCGAGAGGCACGGGCAGAACTGAAGCTTTCTTT. The encoded protein is CASSLARGTGRTEAFF.

The CDR3 spells CSANPRETQYF. DNA of the CDR3: TGCAGTGCTAACCCCCGGGAGACCCAGTACTTC. The chain links TRBV20-1 to TRBJ2-7, with D uncertain. The last part of the DNA fits TRBJ2-5 better; the J call may be wrong. The CDR3 is made up of 11 amino acids. The germline V gene has CDR1 DFQATT and CDR2 SNEGSKA (reference sequence).

The chain employs TRBV2 and TRBJ1-5; 9 bases are a match to TRBD1. V was clipped by 7 bases and J by 6 bases; unmatched bases: 10. Germline-derived CDR1 and CDR2 are SNHLY and FYNNEI. The CDR3 sequence is 15 residues long. The CDR3 DNA reads as TGTGCCAGCACCTCCCGGACAGGGGCAGCTCAGCCCCAGCATTTT. Its protein is CASTSRTGAAQPQHF.

As concerns this clonotype: One junction end does not reproduce the germline sequence, and a read error may be involved. The rearrangement links TRBV6-2 or TRBV6-3 to TRBJ2-7; maybe TRBD2 (5 bases). The length of the CDR3 is 16 residues. CDR1 and CDR2 from the germline V gene are MNHEY and SVGEGT. In DNA form, the CDR3 reads TGTGTCAGCAGTTCCCCTACGGCGGCTAGAGGGTACGAGCAGTACTTC. This codes for CVSSSPTAARGYEQYF.

This clonotype was counted between two and nine times. This sequence joins TRBV10-3 and TRBJ1-1, with D hard to call. CDR1 and CDR2 from the germline V gene are ENHRY and SYGVKD. The CDR3 loop spans 14 amino acids. Trimming pared 3 bases from V and 1 base from J, leaving 9 bases between. This CDR3 is CAISDPTENTEAFF. CDR3 coding DNA: TGTGCCATCAGTGACCCCACGGAGAACACTGAAGCTTTCTTT.

This clonotype was observed a handful of times. The chain uses TRBV12-3 or TRBV12-4 and TRBJ2-3; D possibly corresponds to TRBD2 (6 bases). V was clipped by 4 bases and J by 4 bases, with 12 bases between them. The CDR3 is 14 residues long. The CDR3 DNA reads as TGTGCCAGCAGTTCGAGACTAGTCGCAGATACGCAGTATTTT. It translates to CASSSRLVADTQYF.

The V and J genes are TRBV20-1 and TRBJ1-4; D is unresolved. Germline V lookup: CDR1 DFQATT, CDR2 SNEGSKA (reference sequence). This CDR3 contains 14 residues. V lost 6 bases to trimming and J lost 7 bases, with 18 bases between them. The CDR3 sequence: CSATRNDGSEKLFF. CDR3 DNA sequence: TGCAGTGCAACTAGGAACGACGGGAGTGAAAAACTGTTTTTT.

The chain has TRBV29-1 and TRBJ1-1, with a tentative D call TRBD1 (6 bases). There are 12 residues in the CDR3. The germline gives CDR1 SQVTM, CDR2 ANQGSEA. V lost 6 bases, J lost 2 bases, and 10 bases lay in between. CDR3 DNA: TGCAGCGTCGTAGGGACAAACACTGAAGCTTTCTTT. It encodes CSVVGTNTEAFF.

As to this clonotype: The final CDR3 position lacks the conserved phenylalanine or tryptophan, pointing to a likely read error. The chain carries TRBV7-2 and TRBJ2-7; D tentatively fits TRBD1 or TRBD2 (5 bases each). Trimming removed 3 bases from V and 1 base from J, with 13 bases in between. This CDR3 region has 15 residues. CDR1 SGHTA and CDR2 FQGNSA come from the germline V gene. The CDR3 reads CASSFLGDGSYEQYC. In DNA form, the CDR3 reads TGTGCCAGCAGCTTCCTTGGGGACGGGTCCTACGAGCAGTACTGC.